What follows are 25 T cell receptor beta chains derived from one specimen sequenced in a study of CD8+ T cells in alopecia areata. Treatment of the sample: oral pan-JAK inhibitor, 5-10 mg twice daily. Extracted from the samples, RNA was reverse transcribed into cDNA to serve as the sequencing template. TCRdb keeps only in-frame clones here, not all; method: immunoSEQ multiplex PCR. There are about 74,000 clones in the sample; around 29% occur only once, and about 15% lies in the top ten. Source: CD8+ T cells sorted from blood, taken at week 4, from a patient treated with tofacitinib. The receptors stem from a human donor with alopecia areata.

The rearrangement joins TRBV7-9 to TRBJ1-1; D may be TRBD1 (5 bases). CDR3 length equals 11 residues. The V end was cut by 5 bases, the J end by 11 bases, with 12 bases between. Germline V gene data show CDR1 as SEHNR and CDR2 as FQNEAQ (reference sequence). The CDR3 spells CASSRLEGAFF. CDR3 nucleotides: TGTGCCAGCAGCAGACTCGAGGGGGCTTTCTTT.

This chain connects TRBV25-1 to TRBJ2-1; TRBD2 matches at 7 bases. The V gene's germline CDR1 is MGHDK and CDR2 SYGVNS. The trim removed 3 bases at V and 7 bases at J, leaving 9 bases unmatched. CDR3 length equals 15 residues. The CDR3, as DNA: TGTGCCAGCAGTGAGGGAGCGGGAAGTTGGAATGAGCAGTTCTTC. As protein: CASSEGAGSWNEQFF.

The chain combines TRBV29-1 with TRBJ2-5; 10 nucleotides agree with TRBD2. There are 15 residues in the CDR3. CDR1 is SQVTM and CDR2 is ANQGSEA in the germline V gene. Germline trimming cut 0 bases from V and 7 bases from J; bases unmatched to any gene: 8. Written as DNA, the CDR3 is TGCAGCGTTGAAGATGCGGCTAGCGGGAGTGTGACCCAGTACTTC. The encoded protein is CSVEDAASGSVTQYF.

This sequence joins TRBV7-9 and TRBJ2-4; 11 bases align to TRBD2. Germline trimming cut 5 bases from V and 2 bases from J; bases unmatched to any gene: 14. The CDR3 length is 19 residues. CDR1 SEHNR and CDR2 FQNEAQ come from the germline V gene (reference sequence). The CDR3 bases are TGTGCCAGCAGCGACCCACTAGCGGGAGCGACGGGGACCAAAAACATTCAGTACTTC. This translates into CASSDPLAGATGTKNIQYF.

This clone was counted a few times. The chain has TRBV4-1 and TRBJ2-7; 8 bases align to TRBD1. The CDR3 totals 12 residues. CDR1 MGHRA and CDR2 YSYEKL come from the germline V gene. Trimming at V came to 5 bases and at J to 4 bases, leaving 1 base not matched to a gene. CDR3 in DNA: TGCGCCAGCAGCGACAGGGGTTACGAGCAGTACTTC. Translated: CASSDRGYEQYF.

This chain's CDR3 is CSVVMGIEQFF. CDR3 nucleotides: TGCAGCGTTGTAATGGGGATTGAGCAGTTCTTC. The chain couples TRBV29-1 to TRBJ2-1; D is undetermined. This CDR3 has 11 residues. V lost 4 bases to trimming and J lost 9 bases, with 10 bases between them. Germline V gene lookup returns CDR1 SQVTM and CDR2 ANQGSEA.

This clone has a handful of counts. This chain links TRBV7-9 with TRBJ2-7; 7 bases agree with TRBD1. Germline V gives CDR1 SEHNR, CDR2 FQNEAQ (reference sequence). CDR3 length: 13 amino acids. V gave up 4 bases and J gave up 3 bases; unmatched junction bases: 3. The CDR3, as DNA: TGTGCCAGCAGCTATACAGGGGTCTACGAGCAGTACTTC. Its translation is CASSYTGVYEQYF.

There are a few counts of this clone. The V call is TRBV7-9, the J call TRBJ2-1; 8 bases are shared with TRBD2. Germline lookup yields CDR1 SEHNR and CDR2 FQNEAQ (reference sequence). V gave up 5 bases and J gave up 2 bases; unmatched junction bases: 11. The CDR3 loop spans 17 amino acids. CDR3 amino acids: CASSPREAGDPYNEQFF. As DNA, the CDR3 is TGTGCCAGCAGCCCCCGCGAAGCGGGGGACCCCTACAATGAGCAGTTCTTC.

J is TRBJ2-2 and V is TRBV6-5; D ambiguous. The CDR3 spans 13 residues. Germline CDR1 is MNHEY and CDR2 is SVGAGI. The V and J ends lost 6 bases and 4 bases respectively, with 9 bases between them. This chain's CDR3 is CASREGFTGELFF. In nucleotides, the CDR3 is TGTGCCAGCAGGGAAGGGTTCACCGGGGAGCTGTTTTTT.

V usage is TRBV27 and J usage is TRBJ2-3; a weak D match, TRBD2 (6 bases). Per the germline V gene, CDR1 is MNHEY and CDR2 is SMNVEV (reference sequence). The CDR3 contains 16 residues. V was shortened by 3 bases and J by 3 bases, with 16 bases between the two germline ends. This chain's CDR3 is CASSFRAASVTDTQYF. In nucleotides, the CDR3 is TGTGCCAGCAGTTTCCGTGCGGCTAGCGTTACAGATACGCAGTATTTT.

This chain connects TRBV5-1 to TRBJ2-1; D is ambiguous. Germline V CDR1 and CDR2: SGHRS, YFSETQ. The CDR3 extends over 11 amino acids. V was cut by 3 bases and J by 9 bases, with 7 bases left in between. CDR3 residues: CASSSTREQFF. The CDR3 DNA reads TGCGCCAGCAGCTCGACGCGTGAGCAGTTCTTC.

V usage is TRBV27 and J usage is TRBJ1-2; a weak D match, TRBD1 (6 bases). The germline V gene has CDR1 MNHEY and CDR2 SMNVEV (reference sequence). This CDR3 is 12 amino acids long. V lost 3 bases to trimming and J lost 6 bases, with 8 bases between them. Here the CDR3 reads CASSFTGNGYTF. DNA of the CDR3: TGTGCCAGCAGTTTTACAGGGAATGGCTACACCTTC.

The chain is built from TRBV4-1 and TRBJ2-3; D gene ambiguous. Trimming took off 4 bases at V and 0 bases at J, with 8 bases between the two ends. Germline lookup yields CDR1 MGHRA and CDR2 YSYEKL. This CDR3 spans 14 amino acids. The CDR3 here is CASSLVGSTDTQYF. In nucleotides, the CDR3 is TGCGCCAGCAGCCTCGTGGGGAGCACAGATACGCAGTATTTT.

V gene TRBV7-2 combines with J gene TRBJ2-5, with a possible D match to TRBD2 (5 bases). V lost 1 base to trimming and J lost 5 bases, with 14 bases between them. CDR1 and CDR2 (germline): SGHTA, FQGNSA. This CDR3 region has 15 residues. The DNA for the CDR3 is TGTGCCAGCAGCTTAGTGCCCAGAAGAGGGGAGACCCAGTACTTC. Its protein product is CASSLVPRRGETQYF.

CDR3 in amino acids: CASSQAIRSSYEQYF. In nucleotides, the CDR3 is TGCGCCAGCAGCCAAGCCATACGGAGCTCCTACGAGCAGTACTTC. This chain connects TRBV4-1 to TRBJ2-7, with unresolved D. The germline CDR1 and CDR2 sequences are MGHRA and YSYEKL. The CDR3 loop spans 15 amino acids. The V end lost 1 base, the J end lost 0 bases, and 10 bases lay between the germline ends.

There are a few counts of this clone. The V call is TRBV9, the J call TRBJ2-1; 9 nucleotides align to TRBD2. CDR3 length equals 14 residues. Germline CDR1 reads SGDLS; CDR2 reads YYNGEE. Trimming cost V 2 bases and J 5 bases; bases outside gene matches: 2. In DNA form, the CDR3 reads TGTGCCAGCAGCGTTCCTAGCGGGGACAATGAGCAGTTCTTC. Translating gives CASSVPSGDNEQFF.

The V and J genes are TRBV11-1 and TRBJ2-7; TRBD1 aligns across 8 bases. The junction had 10 bases not matched to a gene; V was cut back by 5 bases and J by 4 bases. CDR3 length equals 15 residues. CDR1 and CDR2 from the germline V gene are SGHAT and FQDESV (reference sequence). The DNA of the CDR3 is TGTGCCAGCAGCCAGGGGGCGGCAGACCTTTACGAGCAGTACTTC. This translates into CASSQGAADLYEQYF.

This sequence joins TRBV27 and TRBJ1-5, with a weak D call TRBD1 (6 bases). V was shortened by 6 bases and J by 4 bases, with 10 bases between the two germline ends. In germline, CDR1 is MNHEY, CDR2 SMNVEV (reference sequence). The CDR3 runs 13 residues. CDR3 protein: CASRLGQNQPQHF. The CDR3 coding sequence is TGTGCCAGCAGGCTCGGACAGAATCAGCCCCAGCATTTT.

This clone was seen a few times. This rearrangement joins TRBV29-1 to TRBJ2-7, with D perhaps TRBD1 or TRBD2 (5 bases each). Germline CDR1 SQVTM, CDR2 ANQGSEA. V was pared by 5 bases and J by 2 bases, with 16 bases between. The CDR3 contains 14 residues. The CDR3 bases are TGCAGCGTTTCTGGGGACGGATCCACCTACGAGCAGTACTTC. This codes for CSVSGDGSTYEQYF.

This rearrangement joins TRBV27 to TRBJ2-7, with 9 bases that match TRBD1. The length of the CDR3 is 15 residues. The germline V gene has CDR1 MNHEY and CDR2 SMNVEV (reference sequence). Trimming removed 3 bases from V and 1 base from J; junction bases left unmatched: 4. The CDR3, as DNA: TGTGCCAGCAGTTTCAGGACAGGGGAGTCCTACGAGCAGTACTTC. This translates into CASSFRTGESYEQYF.

This clone was detected only a few times. Possible read error: a much larger clone is one base away. Other DNA variants within this sample encode the same CDR3. The rearrangement links TRBV28 to TRBJ2-5, with 8 bases matching TRBD2. Trimming at V came to 3 bases and at J to 3 bases, leaving 12 bases not matched to a gene. This CDR3 spans 17 amino acids. The germline gives CDR1 MDHEN, CDR2 SYDVKM. The DNA for the CDR3 is TGTGCCAGCAGTTTTTGGACCGCCGGGACTAGTGAAGAGACCCAGTACTTC. Amino acids: CASSFWTAGTSEETQYF.

This clone has a single count. The chain couples TRBV29-1 to TRBJ2-3, with D uncertain. Deletions cut 5 bases from V and 0 bases from J, with 15 bases between. This CDR3 contains 15 residues. The germline V gene encodes CDR1 SQVTM and CDR2 ANQGSEA. The CDR3 bases are TGCAGCGTTCTGGCCCCTGACGGGAGCACAGATACGCAGTATTTT. It specifies CSVLAPDGSTDTQYF.

The genes are TRBV6-6 and TRBJ2-2; no firm D call. The CDR3 consists of 12 residues. Per the germline V gene, CDR1 is MNHNY and CDR2 is SVGAGI (reference sequence). The V end lost 5 bases, the J end lost 2 bases, and 3 bases lay between the germline ends. The CDR3, as DNA: TGTGCCAGCAGTCAAAACACCGGGGAGCTGTTTTTT. Translation: CASSQNTGELFF.

The chain employs TRBV30 and TRBJ2-7; D tentatively fits TRBD1 or TRBD2 (5 bases each). Germline assignment: CDR1 GTSNPN and CDR2 SVGIG (reference sequence). Trimming left V 6 bases short and J 3 bases short, with 21 bases between. The CDR3 is 15 residues long. CDR3 bases: TGTGCCTGCCCTGCGTGGGGGAGTGGTGGCTACGAGCAGTACTTC. Encoded protein: CACPAWGSGGYEQYF.

The rearrangement links TRBV4-1 to TRBJ2-4, with D uncertain. Trimming stripped 4 bases from V and 0 bases from J, with 10 bases between. The CDR3 consists of 15 residues. Germline CDR1 and CDR2: MGHRA and YSYEKL. The CDR3 bases are TGCGCCAGCAGCCCGCCCCCCCTAGCCAAAAACATTCAGTACTTC. Translating gives CASSPPPLAKNIQYF.